Below are 22 T cell receptor beta chains sequenced from a single sample in a study of blood T cell repertoires in COVID-19. TCRdb keeps only in-frame clones here, not all; method: immunoSEQ multiplex PCR. This table has 120,000 to 150,000 clones, more than 75% appearing once. The sequenced sample was peripheral blood. Source of these receptors: a human donor in a cohort sampled during active COVID-19.

This chain joins TRBV28 and TRBJ1-5; possible D gene TRBD1, 6 bases. Trimming removed 2 bases from V and 6 bases from J, with 11 bases in between. This CDR3 comprises 14 residues. CDR1 and CDR2 from the germline V gene are MDHEN and SYDVKM. CDR3 coding DNA: TGTGCCAGCAGTTTAGGGACACAGAGTCAGCCCCAGCATTTT. This sequence encodes CASSLGTQSQPQHF.

This chain connects TRBV7-8 to TRBJ2-2, with TRBD2 identical over 11 bases. Looked up from germline, CDR1 is SGHVS and CDR2 is FQNEAQ. V dropped 2 bases and J dropped 1; count of bases not matched to a gene: 6. The CDR3 has 18 amino acids. In DNA, the CDR3 is TGTGCCAGCAGCTTATTGGGACTAGCGGACTTGAACACCGGGGAGCTGTTTTTT. This encodes CASSLLGLADLNTGELFF.

The chain links TRBV9 to TRBJ2-3; no clear D gene. V shed 3 bases and J shed 1 base, with 9 bases lying between them. The length of the CDR3 is 14 residues. Germline values: CDR1 SGDLS, CDR2 YYNGEE. This CDR3 reads CASSESRGTDTQYF. In DNA, the CDR3 is TGTGCCAGCAGCGAGTCCCGGGGCACAGATACGCAGTATTTT.

The chain uses TRBV7-9 and TRBJ2-3, with D unresolved. CDR1 and CDR2 (germline): SEHNR, FQNEAQ (reference sequence). The CDR3 runs to 15 residues. Trimming removed 5 bases at V and 2 bases at J, with 14 bases between. Here the CDR3 DNA reads TGTGCCAGCAGCCCCCGACAAATTACCACAGATACGCAGTATTTT. Amino acid sequence: CASSPRQITTDTQYF.

This chain uses TRBV19 with TRBJ1-1; D remains ambiguous. Deletions cut 3 bases from V and 7 bases from J, with 9 bases between. From germline, CDR1 is LNHDA and CDR2 SQIVND (reference sequence). CDR3 length: 12 residues. In DNA form, the CDR3 reads TGTGCCAGTAGTATTGGCTCTCTTGAAGCTTTCTTT. Its protein product is CASSIGSLEAFF.

The rearrangement links TRBV20-1 to TRBJ2-7, with D possibly matching TRBD1 (6 bases). The germline V gene has CDR1 DFQATT and CDR2 SNEGSKA (reference sequence). The CDR3 loop spans 16 amino acids. The V and J ends lost 3 bases and 1 base respectively, with 19 bases between them. CDR3 nucleotides: TGCAGTGCTAGTAGATCCCTGAGACAGGAGTCCTACGAGCAGTACTTC. Protein product: CSASRSLRQESYEQYF.

This clone has more than one count but fewer than ten. The rearrangement uses TRBV27 and TRBJ2-3; D unclear. The CDR3 is 12 residues long. Per germline, CDR1 MNHEY and CDR2 SMNVEV (reference sequence). V was shortened by 4 bases and J by 2 bases, with 4 bases between the two germline ends. The CDR3: CASSSVTDTQYF. The CDR3 DNA sequence: TGTGCCAGCAGTTCGGTCACAGATACGCAGTATTTT.

The chain recombines TRBV16 with TRBJ1-4; 9 nucleotides align to TRBD1. This CDR3 is built from 16 residues. CDR1 is KGHSY, CDR2 FQNENV, per germline. V gave up 5 bases and J gave up 8 bases; unmatched junction bases: 12. The CDR3 loop reads CASSAHRWTGDEKLFF. As DNA, the CDR3 is TGTGCCAGCAGCGCACACAGGTGGACAGGGGACGAAAAACTGTTTTTT. The whole variable domain, remainder taken from reference TRBV16 and TRBJ1-4, is GEEVAQTPKHLVRGEGQKAKLYCAPIKGHSYVFWYQQVLKNEFKFLISFQNENVFDETGMPKERFSAKCLPNSPCSLEIQATKLEDSAVYFCASSAHRWTGDEKLFFGSGTQLSVL.

The genes are TRBV6-5 and TRBJ2-1; D possibly corresponds to TRBD1 (5 bases). The CDR3 loop spans 15 amino acids. Trimming took off 10 bases at V and 4 bases at J, with 20 bases between the two ends. Germline lookup yields CDR1 MNHEY and CDR2 SVGAGI. This CDR3 reads CAIPVTQGVYNEQFF. In DNA form, the CDR3 reads TGTGCCATCCCGGTAACACAAGGGGTTTACAATGAGCAGTTCTTC.

The CDR3 loop reads CASSPAGSPGFF. CDR3 sequence (DNA): TGTGCCAGCAGCCCGGCTGGGAGCCCCGGGTTCTTC. The chain carries TRBV27 and TRBJ2-1; TRBD2 is a possible D gene (5 bases). In germline, CDR1 is MNHEY, CDR2 SMNVEV (reference sequence). The CDR3 runs to 12 residues. Trimming took 6 bases from V and 15 from J, leaving 18 bases between them.

This clone showed up just a few times. This sequence joins TRBV15 and TRBJ1-3; D is perhaps TRBD1 (6 bases). The CDR3 extends over 15 amino acids. V lost 1 base and J lost 4, with 11 bases in between. Per germline, CDR1 LNHNV and CDR2 YYDKDF (reference sequence). The CDR3 reads CATSRGRGDGNTIYF. The CDR3 DNA follows: TGTGCCACCAGCAGAGGCAGGGGTGACGGAAACACCATATATTTT.

The chain employs TRBV12-3 or TRBV12-4 and TRBJ1-3; D unclear. Trimming left V 7 bases short and J 3 bases short, with 10 bases between. CDR3 size: 13 residues. The CDR3 nucleotides read TGTGCCAGCACCGAGCAAAATGGAAACACCATATATTTT. Its translation is CASTEQNGNTIYF.

The count of this clone is one. The chain's CDR3 is CASSQVLRGTKSGNTIYF. Here the CDR3 DNA reads TGTGCCAGCAGCCAAGTTCTCAGGGGCACGAAATCTGGAAACACCATATATTTT. The J gene is TRBJ1-3, the V gene TRBV3-1 (or the pseudogene TRBV3-2); weak D call: TRBD1 (6 bases). Germline CDR1 reads LGHDT; CDR2 reads YNNKEL (reference sequence). This CDR3 is built from 18 residues. The V end was cut by 1 base, the J end by 1 base, with 17 bases between.

This rearrangement joins TRBV6-6 to TRBJ1-5; 7 bases align to TRBD1. The CDR3 spans 15 residues. J was trimmed by 3 bases and V by 2 bases; bases with no gene match: 4. Germline V gene sequence: CDR1 MNHNY, CDR2 SVGAGI (reference sequence). CDR3 region: CASSYEGAPNQPQHF. CDR3 in DNA: TGTGCCAGCAGTTACGAGGGGGCGCCCAATCAGCCCCAGCATTTT.

The chain carries TRBV7-3 and TRBJ2-3; maybe TRBD2 (5 bases). This CDR3 spans 15 amino acids. Trimming removed 3 bases from V and 4 bases from J, with 14 bases in between. Germline V CDR1 and CDR2: SGHTA, FQGTGA. CDR3 in amino acids: CASSLGTRVSDTQYF. DNA of the CDR3: TGTGCCAGCAGCTTGGGTACGAGGGTATCAGATACGCAGTATTTT. Variable domain in full (rest from reference TRBV7-3 and TRBJ2-3): GAGVSQTPSNKVTEKGKYVELRCDPISGHTALYWYRQSLGQGPEFLIYFQGTGAADDSGLPNDRFFAVRPEGSVSTLKIQRTERGDSAVYLCASSLGTRVSDTQYFGPGTRLTVL.

This rearrangement joins TRBV27 to TRBJ2-7, with D unclear. V gave up 5 bases and J gave up 6 bases, with 20 bases separating them. Germline V gene sequence: CDR1 MNHEY, CDR2 SMNVEV (reference sequence). The CDR3 has 15 amino acids. The CDR3 reads CASSPLSLASVEQYF. For the CDR3, the DNA is TGTGCCAGCAGTCCACTATCCCTCGCTTCGGTCGAGCAGTACTTC.

CDR3 protein: CASSSSWQGLAGYTF. The CDR3 nucleotides read TGTGCCAGCAGTTCCTCTTGGCAGGGGCTGGCTGGCTACACCTTC. This chain links TRBV6-5 with TRBJ1-2; D possibly corresponds to TRBD1 (6 bases). The CDR3 totals 15 residues. Germline V CDR1 and CDR2: MNHEY, SVGAGI. The V end lost 4 bases, the J end lost 7 bases, and 19 bases lay between the germline ends.

This chain joins TRBV3-1 (or the pseudogene TRBV3-2) and TRBJ2-7; D gene ambiguous. This CDR3 spans 12 amino acids. The V and J ends lost 4 bases and 4 bases respectively, with 8 bases between them. Per the germline V gene, CDR1 is LGHDT and CDR2 is YNNKEL (reference sequence). The CDR3: CASSRGGYEQYF. The CDR3 DNA sequence: TGTGCCAGCAGCCGCGGTGGGTACGAGCAGTACTTC.

This chain connects TRBV24-1 to TRBJ2-7; D is perhaps TRBD2 (6 bases). Germline V lookup: CDR1 KGHDR, CDR2 SFDVKD. Trimming stripped 2 bases from V and 5 bases from J, with 9 bases between. The CDR3 loop spans 13 amino acids. CDR3 in amino acids: CATSDWGDNEQYF. CDR3 DNA: TGTGCCACCAGTGATTGGGGGGATAACGAGCAGTACTTC.

This chain connects TRBV12-3 or TRBV12-4 to TRBJ1-2, with unresolved D. This CDR3 spans 13 amino acids. The V and J ends lost 6 bases and 2 bases respectively, with 10 bases between them. CDR3 amino acids: CASSTRMNYGYTF. The CDR3 DNA sequence: TGTGCCAGCAGCACGCGGATGAACTATGGCTACACCTTC.

For this clone: This CDR3 is also generated by other DNA sequences in the sample. The CDR3 reads CASSSGTGYNEQFF. Here the CDR3 DNA reads TGTGCCAGCAGCTCCGGGACAGGGTACAATGAGCAGTTCTTC. V is TRBV11-2 and J is TRBJ2-1; 9 bases fit TRBD1. CDR1 SGHAT and CDR2 FQNNGV come from the germline V gene. The CDR3 has 14 amino acids. Trimming removed 4 bases from V and 4 bases from J; junction bases left unmatched: 2.

This chain joins TRBV19 and TRBJ2-3; 8 nucleotides agree with TRBD1. Trimming removed 5 bases from V and 1 base from J; junction bases left unmatched: 5. Germline-derived CDR1 and CDR2 are LNHDA and SQIVND (reference sequence). The CDR3 is made up of 15 amino acids. For the CDR3, the DNA is TGTGCCAGTAGTGACTGGGACAGGCGCACAGATACGCAGTATTTT. Translating it yields CASSDWDRRTDTQYF.